Following are 18 T cell receptor beta chains from one sample sequenced in a study of blood T cells in healthy people across ages. Using a J-beta primer mix together with a sample-barcoded 5' primer, a second PCR was run for roughly 6 to 12 cycles. TCRdb recomputed calls from the 5' RACE reads with MiXCR, one row per CDR3 protein. Of 1.5 million to 2 million distinct CDR3 sequences listed, 28% are singletons. The sample taken for sequencing was blood. The receptor source for this set is a woman aged 25 to 39 in good health.

The gene calls are TRBV7-2 and TRBJ2-2, with D perhaps matching TRBD1 or TRBD2 (5 bases each). The CDR3 is 18 residues long. V gave up 4 bases and J gave up 2 bases, with 20 bases separating them. CDR1 SGHTA and CDR2 FQGNSA come from the germline V gene. This CDR3 reads CASSSKGTGTVNTGELFF. The CDR3 DNA reads TGTGCCAGCAGCTCCAAGGGGACCGGGACGGTAAACACCGGGGAGCTGTTTTTT.

This clonotype was seen a handful of times. V gene TRBV9 combines with J gene TRBJ2-1; maybe TRBD2 (5 bases). CDR3 length: 15 amino acids. The germline V and J ends were trimmed by 3 bases and 6 bases, with 16 bases remaining between them. The germline gives CDR1 SGDLS, CDR2 YYNGEE. CDR3 amino acids: CASSDRVNAGNEQFF. In nucleotides, the CDR3 is TGTGCCAGCAGCGACCGGGTCAATGCGGGCAATGAGCAGTTCTTC.

To note about this clonotype: Being one base from a much bigger clone, this may be a read error. The chain recombines TRBV12-3 or TRBV12-4 with TRBJ2-1; possible D gene TRBD2, 6 bases. The CDR3 consists of 13 residues. The CDR3 DNA sequence: TGTGCCGGCAGTTTAGGGGTAGCGGTTGAGCAGTTCTTC. This translates into CAGSLGVAVEQFF.

This clonotype has at least ten counts. V and J are TRBV27 and TRBJ2-7; perhaps TRBD2 as D (6 bases). The CDR3 sequence is 13 residues long. Germline CDR1 and CDR2: MNHEY and SMNVEV (reference sequence). Trimming cost V 7 bases and J 0 bases, with 10 bases left between them. CDR3 in DNA: TGTGCCAGCAAGGCGGGGAGCTCCTACGAGCAGTACTTC. Amino acid sequence: CASKAGSSYEQYF.

This clonotype was detected only once. The rearrangement uses TRBV10-1 and TRBJ2-3; D may be TRBD2 (6 bases). Trimming left V 11 bases short and J 3 bases short, with 12 bases between. The germline V gene encodes CDR1 WNHNN and CDR2 SYGVQD (reference sequence). CDR3 length equals 12 residues. The CDR3 spells CAGGMITDTQYF. Written as DNA, the CDR3 is TGCGCCGGCGGGATGATAACAGATACGCAGTATTTT.

The chain couples TRBV7-9 to TRBJ1-2; the match to TRBD1 covers 7 bases. J was trimmed by 7 bases and V by 4 bases; bases with no gene match: 6. Germline CDR1 and CDR2: SEHNR and FQNEAQ (reference sequence). This CDR3 contains 13 residues. CDR3 sequence: CASSSVQGGGYTF. The DNA for the CDR3 is TGTGCCAGCAGCTCCGTTCAGGGGGGTGGCTACACCTTC.

This clonotype was seen just once. The chain joins TRBV7-2 to TRBJ1-6; D may be TRBD1 (5 bases). The CDR3 covers 16 residues. The V gene lost 1 base and the J gene lost 12 bases, with 19 bases spanning the gap. The germline gives CDR1 SGHTA, CDR2 FQGNSA. The CDR3 sequence is CASSLGRSAGLGPLHF. Written as DNA, the CDR3 is TGTGCCAGCAGCTTAGGCAGGTCGGCAGGGCTTGGACCCCTCCACTTT.

The chain carries TRBV20-1 and TRBJ2-5, with D perhaps matching TRBD1 (5 bases). Trimming stripped 0 bases from V and 2 bases from J, with 10 bases between. The CDR3 runs 14 residues. Germline V gene lookup returns CDR1 DFQATT and CDR2 SNEGSKA (reference sequence). CDR3 sequence (DNA): TGCAGTGCTAGAGACCCCGCAGGGCAAGAGACCCAGTACTTC. As protein: CSARDPAGQETQYF.

This chain links TRBV4-1 with TRBJ2-7, with 9 nucleotides matching TRBD2. Unmatched junction bases numbered 5, after V lost 1 base and J lost 10 bases. Per the germline V gene, CDR1 is MGHRA and CDR2 is YSYEKL. The CDR3 loop spans 13 amino acids. The CDR3 region has the DNA TGCGCCAGCAGCCAAGTATTAGCGGGGGCCCAGTACTTC. Translation gives CASSQVLAGAQYF.

This clonotype showed up just a few times. The gene calls are TRBV6-1 and TRBJ1-1, with a possible D match to TRBD1 (6 bases). Germline CDR1 and CDR2: MNHNS and SASEGT. V dropped 5 bases and J dropped 3 bases, with 22 bases sitting between them. The CDR3 spans 17 residues. The CDR3 nucleotides read TGTGCCAGCAGTAAAACAGGGTACGGAATTCTGGACACTGAAGCTTTCTTT. This translates into CASSKTGYGILDTEAFF.

This clonotype has at least ten counts. V is TRBV29-1 and J is TRBJ2-1, with D possibly matching TRBD1 (6 bases). V was pared by 6 bases and J by 6 bases, with 12 bases between. This CDR3 spans 12 amino acids. CDR1 and CDR2 from the germline V gene are SQVTM and ANQGSEA. The CDR3 region is CSVKGQINEQFF. DNA for the CDR3: TGCAGCGTCAAAGGACAGATCAATGAGCAGTTCTTC.

This clonotype was found a few times. At one boundary the junction diverges from the germline segment, which might be a read error. The genes are TRBV9 and TRBJ2-2; D is perhaps TRBD1 or TRBD2 (5 bases each). The germline V gene encodes CDR1 SGDLS and CDR2 YYNGEE. CDR3 length: 15 residues. CDR3 in DNA: TGTGCCGGCAGCGTGGGGCTAGCAGACACCGGGGAGCTGTTTTTT. Protein product: CAGSVGLADTGELFF.

This clonotype was picked up one time. This may stem from a read error, because a much larger clone lies one nucleotide away. CDR3 amino acids: CASGNPGVTYEQYF. CDR3 nucleotides: TGTGCCAGCGGCAACCCAGGGGTCACCTACGAGCAGTACTTC. The gene calls are TRBV6-2 or TRBV6-3 and TRBJ2-7; D is perhaps TRBD1 (6 bases). Germline V gene lookup returns CDR1 MNHEY and CDR2 SVGEGT. V lost 8 bases, J lost 2 bases, and 16 bases lay in between. This CDR3 contains 14 residues.

On this clonotype itself: This may be a read error, as it is one base from a much larger clone. The chain has TRBV7-9 and TRBJ1-2, with 7 bases matching TRBD1. This CDR3 contains 14 residues. Trimming removed 0 bases from V and 6 bases from J; junction bases left unmatched: 4. From germline, CDR1 is SEHNR and CDR2 FQNEAQ (reference sequence). CDR3 amino acids: CASSLAETGHGYTF. CDR3 bases: TGTGCCAGCAGCTTAGCCGAGACAGGGCATGGCTACACCTTC.

This clonotype was observed a handful of times. The CDR3 here is CAISEYEGRQPQHF. CDR3 DNA: TGTGCCATCAGTGAGTATGAGGGCAGGCAGCCCCAGCATTTT. The rearrangement uses TRBV10-3 and TRBJ1-5; D uncertain. V was pared by 1 base and J by 7 bases, with 11 bases between. The CDR3 is made up of 14 amino acids. Per germline, CDR1 ENHRY and CDR2 SYGVKD.

Only a few counts were recorded for this clonotype. At one end the junction does not follow the germline gene, possibly because of a read error. The rearrangement links TRBV10-3 to TRBJ2-3; D might be TRBD1 (6 bases). The germline CDR1 and CDR2 sequences are ENHRY and SYGVKD. The CDR3 is 16 residues long. The CDR3 is CATSESGGSGADTQYF. CDR3 nucleotides: TGTGCCACCAGTGAGTCAGGCGGATCAGGGGCAGATACGCAGTATTTT.

This clonotype was counted only a few times. The chain employs TRBV7-2 and TRBJ1-5; possible D gene TRBD1, 6 bases. The CDR3 runs to 14 residues. V dropped 5 bases and J dropped 4 bases, with 12 bases sitting between them. Germline values: CDR1 SGHTA, CDR2 FQGNSA. The CDR3 loop reads CASSTNRGNQPQHF. The CDR3 DNA is TGTGCCAGCAGCACGAATAGGGGGAATCAGCCCCAGCATTTT.

This clonotype has just a few counts. This rearrangement joins TRBV29-1 to TRBJ2-1, with 12 bases matching TRBD2. V dropped 4 bases and J dropped 4; count of bases not matched to a gene: 11. Germline V CDR1 and CDR2: SQVTM, ANQGSEA. The CDR3 totals 17 residues. CDR3 in DNA: TGCAGCGTTGTCACTAGCGGGGGGACCTACCTATACAATGAGCAGTTCTTC. This encodes CSVVTSGGTYLYNEQFF.